This T cell receptor beta chain comes out of a study of T cells in Graves' hyperthyroidism and ophthalmopathy (dated by TCRdb to 2018 to 2020). Study-wide context: Peripheral blood samples were taken at the time of initial diagnosis, prior to any treatment. To identify TCR V-J signatures that set the groups apart, the researchers used a discovery cohort of roughly 100 patients, made up of 43 with Graves' ophthalmopathy and 57 with stable Graves' hyperthyroidism. The 75 to 100 discovery patients were randomly divided into training and test sets at a 7:3 ratio. Prospective prediction of ophthalmopathy was tested in an independent validation cohort of 18 to 20 hyperthyroidism patients and 15 to 17 patients who later progressed to ophthalmopathy. Thyroid tissue and blood T-cell repertoires from about six Graves' hyperthyroidism patients were also compared in the study. After sampling, hyperthyroidism patients received methimazole starting at 30 mg daily, and ophthalmopathy patients received high-dose intravenous methylprednisolone. The paper reports TCR Vbeta CDR3 sequencing of 130 to 150 peripheral blood samples: 43 ophthalmopathy, some 80 hyperthyroidism and around 17 progressor patients.

Hyperthyroidism patients were aged 18 to 65 years and newly diagnosed, with disease duration of less than 2 months. Patients with uncontrolled infections, other autoimmune diseases, pregnancy or lactation were excluded. Diagnoses were based on clinical symptoms, serum thyroxine and TRAb, thyroid ultrasound and orbital computed tomography. For progressor patients, blood was drawn at the first diagnosis of hyperthyroidism, before any ophthalmopathy symptoms had appeared. PBMCs were isolated from roughly 10 ml of fresh peripheral blood by Ficoll-Paque density gradient centrifugation. Progressor patients were initially diagnosed with Graves' hyperthyroidism and developed ophthalmopathy during follow-up. Total RNA was extracted with Trizol reagent, and quality was checked on an Agilent 2100 Bioanalyzer. TCR beta CDR3 regions were amplified from RNA transcripts. For the first round of RT-PCR on the TCR CDR3, the HTBI primer set was used together with the Qiagen OneStep RT-PCR kit. Libraries were constructed in a second round of multiplex PCR, after which size selection and purification were carried out. Libraries were sequenced paired-end with 100 bp reads on an Illumina HiSeq2000. The authors' analysis ran thus. SOAPnuke was used to process the raw data, removing reads that contained adapters or uncalled bases, had a mean Phred below 15, or lacked an exact match to the constant primer or identifier. COPE v1.2.5 was used to merge high-quality paired reads, and clonotypes were defined as unique nucleotide sequences. MiTCR v1.1 was used to align clonotypes to the IMGT TRBV, TRBD and TRBJ reference segments. The analysis was restricted to V-J combinations with a frequency above 0.0001, which together covered 99.2% of the repertoires. A TCS score was defined as the ratio of F50 (clonal expansion) to E x V (chaos), with BLOSUM62-based TCRdist applied between CDR3 peptides within each V-J. Welch's t-statistics and random forest reduced 514 V-J features to 13, which were used in a naive Bayes classifier (R e1071). TCRdb took the public reads, trimmed them with fastp at Q25, ran MiXCR for clone calling and kept in-frame beta chains. Rows merge per CDR3 protein into single entries with the most common DNA and genes. These V and J calls derive from TCRdb rather than the authors' analysis. Present in this sample are a few hundred thousand distinct CDR3 sequences, roughly 15% of which were seen just once. The ten most abundant clones make up over 30% of the sample.

From cysteine to phenylalanine, the CDR3 is 13 amino acids long. This entry keeps only the CDR3 DNA: 39 bases, framed from base 1. Per the germline V gene, LGHNT is the CDR1 and FRNRAP is the CDR2. V is clipped by 7 bases and J by 1 base, and the sequence between their germline boundaries is 10 bases long. Results and caveats for the whole study, not just this receptor: Most expanded thyroid clonotypes (frequency above 0.001) were also detected in blood, a finding suggesting that blood repertoires may reflect thyroid immune responses. In validation, progression to ophthalmopathy was predicted by the model with 70.59% sensitivity and 72% to 85% specificity, a median of approximately 7.1 months before onset. Sample size was not statistically predetermined, and investigators were not blinded to group allocation. A 13 V-J signature model separated ophthalmopathy from stable hyperthyroidism, with over 85% sensitivity and around 84% specificity in cross-validation and 80%/75% in testing.

This clonotype was counted ten times or more. Its antigen is currently not known. Per-base qualities were not stored, and no clone one base away is much larger. The origin of this receptor is a woman aged 45-65 years with Graves' hyperthyroidism that later progressed to Graves' ophthalmopathy. Source material: blood. The V and J segments used are TRBV12-5 and TRBJ1-1; the D gene is not confidently resolved. The CDR3 corresponds to CASAGRRNTEAFF. The DNA sequence reads TGTGCTAGTGCTGGGCGAAGGAACACTGAAGCTTTCTTT.